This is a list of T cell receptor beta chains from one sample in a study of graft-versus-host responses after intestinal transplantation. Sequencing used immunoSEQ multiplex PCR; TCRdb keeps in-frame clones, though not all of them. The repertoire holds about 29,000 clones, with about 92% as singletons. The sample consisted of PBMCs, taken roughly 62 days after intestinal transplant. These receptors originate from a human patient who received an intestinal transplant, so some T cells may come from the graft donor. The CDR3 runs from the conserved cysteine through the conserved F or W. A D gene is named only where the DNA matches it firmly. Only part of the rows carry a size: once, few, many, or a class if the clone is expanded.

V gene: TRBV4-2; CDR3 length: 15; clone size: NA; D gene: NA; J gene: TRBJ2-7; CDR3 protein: CASSQAAWGPYEQYF; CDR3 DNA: TGTGCCAGCAGCCAAGCTGCCTGGGGGCCCTACGAGCAGTACTTC
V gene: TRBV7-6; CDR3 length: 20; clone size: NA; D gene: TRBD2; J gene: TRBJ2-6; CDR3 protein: CASSLADADRGGLGANVLTF; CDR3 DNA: TGTGCCAGCAGCTTAGCAGATGCTGATCGGGGAGGGTTAGGGGCCAACGTCCTGACTTTC
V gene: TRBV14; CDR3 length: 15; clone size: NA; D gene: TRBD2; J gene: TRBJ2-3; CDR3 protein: CASSLAGEFTDTQYF; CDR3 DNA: TGTGCCAGCAGCTTAGCGGGAGAGTTCACAGATACGCAGTATTTT
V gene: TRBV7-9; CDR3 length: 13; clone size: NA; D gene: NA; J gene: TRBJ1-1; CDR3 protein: CASGLIQGSEAFF; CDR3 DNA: TGTGCCAGCGGCTTAATACAGGGTTCCGAAGCTTTCTTT
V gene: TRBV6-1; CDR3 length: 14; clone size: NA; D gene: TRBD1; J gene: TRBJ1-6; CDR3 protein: CASSEGQTNSPLHF; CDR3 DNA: TGTGCCAGCAGTGAGGGACAGACAAATTCACCCCTCCACTTT
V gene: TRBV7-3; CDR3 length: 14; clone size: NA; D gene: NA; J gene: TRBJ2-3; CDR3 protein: CASSDKASTDTQYF; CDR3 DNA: TGTGCCAGCAGCGATAAAGCTAGCACAGATACGCAGTATTTT
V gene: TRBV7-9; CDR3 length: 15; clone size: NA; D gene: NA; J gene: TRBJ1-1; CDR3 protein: CASSLYQGSNTEAFF; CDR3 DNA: TGTGCCAGCAGCTTATATCAGGGGTCGAACACTGAAGCTTTCTTT
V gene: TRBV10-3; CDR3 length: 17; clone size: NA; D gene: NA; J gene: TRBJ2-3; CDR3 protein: CAISESVGAVDEHTQYF; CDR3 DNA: TGTGCCATCAGTGAGTCGGTCGGGGCGGTTGACGAACATACGCAGTATTTT
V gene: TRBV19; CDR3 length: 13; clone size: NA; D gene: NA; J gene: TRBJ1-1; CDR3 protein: CASSIGHITEAFF; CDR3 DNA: TGTGCCAGTAGTATTGGACACATCACTGAAGCTTTCTTT
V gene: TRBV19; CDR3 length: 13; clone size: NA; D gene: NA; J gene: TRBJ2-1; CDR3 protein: CASSMGNYNEQFF; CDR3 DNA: TGTGCCAGTAGTATGGGTAACTACAATGAGCAGTTCTTC
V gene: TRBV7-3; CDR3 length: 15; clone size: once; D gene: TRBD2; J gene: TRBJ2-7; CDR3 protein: CASSLAGGHRYEQYF; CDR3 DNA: TGTGCCAGCAGCTTAGCGGGGGGACACCGATACGAGCAGTACTTC
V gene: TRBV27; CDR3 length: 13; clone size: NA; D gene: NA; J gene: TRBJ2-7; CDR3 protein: CASSFSSSYEQYF; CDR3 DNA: TGTGCCAGCAGTTTCAGTAGCTCCTACGAGCAGTACTTC
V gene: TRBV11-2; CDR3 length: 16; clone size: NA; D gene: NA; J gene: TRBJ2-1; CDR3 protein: CASSLVVLSSYNEQFF; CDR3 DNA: TGTGCCAGCAGCTTAGTGGTCCTGAGCTCCTACAATGAGCAGTTCTTC
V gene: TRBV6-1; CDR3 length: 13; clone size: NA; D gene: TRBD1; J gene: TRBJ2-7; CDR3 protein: CASSLGQEYEQYF; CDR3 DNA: TGTGCCAGCAGCCTGGGACAGGAATACGAGCAGTACTTC
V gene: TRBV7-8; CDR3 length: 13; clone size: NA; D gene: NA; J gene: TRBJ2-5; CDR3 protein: CASSLGGGETQYF; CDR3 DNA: TGTGCCAGCAGCTTAGGAGGGGGAGAGACCCAGTACTTC
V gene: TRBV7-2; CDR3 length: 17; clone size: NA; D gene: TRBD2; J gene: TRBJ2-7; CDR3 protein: CASSLGSGRAGGIEQYF; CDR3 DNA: TGTGCCAGCAGCTTAGGTAGCGGGAGGGCCGGAGGGATAGAGCAGTACTTC
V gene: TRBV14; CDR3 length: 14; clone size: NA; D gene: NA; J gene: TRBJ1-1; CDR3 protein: CASSQAGMNTEAFF; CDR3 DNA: TGTGCCAGCAGCCAAGCAGGGATGAACACTGAAGCTTTCTTT
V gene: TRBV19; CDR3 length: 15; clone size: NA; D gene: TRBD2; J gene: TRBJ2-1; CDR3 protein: CASTPGLAGFNEQFF; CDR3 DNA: TGTGCCAGTACCCCAGGACTAGCGGGCTTTAATGAGCAGTTCTTC
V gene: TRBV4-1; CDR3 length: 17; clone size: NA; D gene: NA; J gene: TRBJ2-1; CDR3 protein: CASSQEAQVHGNNEQFF; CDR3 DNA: TGCGCCAGCAGCCAAGAGGCACAGGTCCACGGAAACAATGAGCAGTTCTTC
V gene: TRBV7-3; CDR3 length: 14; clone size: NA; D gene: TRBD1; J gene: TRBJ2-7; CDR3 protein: CASSETGTDYEQYF; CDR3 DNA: TGTGCCAGCAGCGAAACCGGGACAGACTACGAGCAGTACTTC
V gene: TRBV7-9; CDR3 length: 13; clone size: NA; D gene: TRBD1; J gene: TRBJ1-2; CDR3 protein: CASRIGTGHGYTF; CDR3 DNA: TGTGCCAGCAGGATCGGGACAGGGCATGGCTACACCTTC
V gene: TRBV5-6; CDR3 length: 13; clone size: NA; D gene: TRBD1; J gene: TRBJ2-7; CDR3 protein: CASSRQGHNEQYF; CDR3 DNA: TGTGCCAGCAGCAGACAGGGTCACAACGAGCAGTACTTC
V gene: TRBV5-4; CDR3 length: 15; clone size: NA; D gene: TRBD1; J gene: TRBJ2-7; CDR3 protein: CASSLITGVPYEQYF; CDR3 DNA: TGTGCCAGCAGCCTGATTACAGGGGTCCCCTACGAGCAGTACTTC
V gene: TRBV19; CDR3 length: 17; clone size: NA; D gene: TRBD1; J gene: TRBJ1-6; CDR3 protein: CASSIWGQFSYNSPLHF; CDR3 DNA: TGTGCCAGTAGTATCTGGGGACAGTTCTCCTATAATTCACCCCTCCACTTT
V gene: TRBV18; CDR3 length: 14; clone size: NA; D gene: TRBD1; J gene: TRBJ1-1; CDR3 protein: CASSPRQGGTEAFF; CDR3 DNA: TGTGCCAGCTCACCAAGACAGGGCGGCACTGAAGCTTTCTTT
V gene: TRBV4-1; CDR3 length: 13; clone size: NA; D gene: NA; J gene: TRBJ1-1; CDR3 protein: CASSQGGNTEAFF; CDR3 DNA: TGCGCCAGCAGCCAAGGGGGGAACACTGAAGCTTTCTTT
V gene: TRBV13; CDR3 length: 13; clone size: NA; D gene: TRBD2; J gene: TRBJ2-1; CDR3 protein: CASSWDYFDEQFF; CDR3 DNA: TGTGCCAGCAGTTGGGACTACTTCGATGAGCAGTTCTTC
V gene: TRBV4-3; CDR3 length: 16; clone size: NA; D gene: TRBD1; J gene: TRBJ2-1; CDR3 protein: CASSQDIGTGGNEQFF; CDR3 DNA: TGCGCCAGCAGCCAAGATATCGGGACAGGGGGCAATGAGCAGTTCTTC
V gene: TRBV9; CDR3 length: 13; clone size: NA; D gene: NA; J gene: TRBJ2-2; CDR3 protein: CASSGRGAGELFF; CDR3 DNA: TGTGCCAGCAGCGGGAGAGGAGCCGGGGAGCTGTTTTTT
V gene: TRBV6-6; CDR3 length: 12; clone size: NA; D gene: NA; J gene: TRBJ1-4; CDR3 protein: CASSYAQTGTTF; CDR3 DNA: TGTGCCAGCAGTTACGCACAAACCGGGACAACTTTT
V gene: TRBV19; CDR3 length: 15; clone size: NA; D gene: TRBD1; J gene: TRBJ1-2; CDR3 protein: CASSANRGNVDGYTF; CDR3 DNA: TGTGCCAGTAGTGCGAACAGGGGGAACGTGGACGGCTACACCTTC
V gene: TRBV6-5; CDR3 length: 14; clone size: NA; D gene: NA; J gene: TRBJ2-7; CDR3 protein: CASSYSDSSYEQYF; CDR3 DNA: TGTGCCAGCAGTTACTCGGACAGCTCCTACGAGCAGTACTTC
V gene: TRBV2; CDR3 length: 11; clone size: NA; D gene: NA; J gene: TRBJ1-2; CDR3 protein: CASSDTYGYTF; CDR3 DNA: TGTGCCAGCAGTGACACCTATGGCTACACCTTC
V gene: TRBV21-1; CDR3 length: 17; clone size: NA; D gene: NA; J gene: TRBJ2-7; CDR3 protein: CASSNTRVAGGDYEQYF; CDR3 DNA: TGTGCCAGCAGCAATACCAGGGTAGCGGGGGGAGACTACGAGCAGTACTTC
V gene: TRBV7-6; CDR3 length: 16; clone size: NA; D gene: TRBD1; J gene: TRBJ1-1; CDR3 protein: CASSLGQGGSDTEAFF; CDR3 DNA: TGTGCCAGCAGCTTAGGACAGGGGGGGAGCGACACTGAAGCTTTCTTT
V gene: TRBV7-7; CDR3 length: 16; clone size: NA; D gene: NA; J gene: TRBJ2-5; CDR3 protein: CASSLAQLGAGETQYF; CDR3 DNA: TGTGCCAGCAGCTTAGCGCAATTAGGGGCGGGAGAGACCCAGTACTTC
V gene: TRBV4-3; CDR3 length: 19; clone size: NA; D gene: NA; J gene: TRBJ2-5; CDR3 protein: CASSQDIFMDIGGGETQYF; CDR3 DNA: TGCGCCAGCAGCCAAGATATTTTCATGGACATCGGCGGCGGAGAGACCCAGTACTTC
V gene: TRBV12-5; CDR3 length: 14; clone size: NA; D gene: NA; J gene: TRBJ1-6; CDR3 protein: CASGLGGPNSPLHF; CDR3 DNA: TGTGCTAGTGGTTTAGGCGGCCCTAATTCACCCCTCCACTTT
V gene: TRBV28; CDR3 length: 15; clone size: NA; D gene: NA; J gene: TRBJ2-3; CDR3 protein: CACQNGGVGTDTQYF; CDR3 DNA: TGTGCCTGTCAAAACGGGGGAGTGGGCACAGATACGCAGTATTTT
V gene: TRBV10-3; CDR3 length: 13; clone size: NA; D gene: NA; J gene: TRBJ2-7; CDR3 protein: CAISRVSSYEQYF; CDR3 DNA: TGTGCCATCAGCAGGGTGAGCTCCTACGAGCAGTACTTC
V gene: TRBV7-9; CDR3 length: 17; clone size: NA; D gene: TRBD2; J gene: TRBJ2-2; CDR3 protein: CATGRASGRPNTGELFF; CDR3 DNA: TGTGCCACCGGGCGAGCTAGCGGGAGACCGAACACCGGGGAGCTGTTTTTT
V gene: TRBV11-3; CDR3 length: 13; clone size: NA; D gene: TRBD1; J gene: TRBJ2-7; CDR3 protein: CASSLGDRAEQYF; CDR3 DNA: TGTGCCAGCAGCTTAGGGGACAGGGCCGAGCAGTACTTC
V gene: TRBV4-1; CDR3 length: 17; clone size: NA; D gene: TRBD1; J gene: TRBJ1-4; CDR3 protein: CASSHPREGRGNEKLFF; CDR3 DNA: TGCGCCAGCAGCCACCCCCGTGAAGGCAGGGGGAATGAAAAACTGTTTTTT